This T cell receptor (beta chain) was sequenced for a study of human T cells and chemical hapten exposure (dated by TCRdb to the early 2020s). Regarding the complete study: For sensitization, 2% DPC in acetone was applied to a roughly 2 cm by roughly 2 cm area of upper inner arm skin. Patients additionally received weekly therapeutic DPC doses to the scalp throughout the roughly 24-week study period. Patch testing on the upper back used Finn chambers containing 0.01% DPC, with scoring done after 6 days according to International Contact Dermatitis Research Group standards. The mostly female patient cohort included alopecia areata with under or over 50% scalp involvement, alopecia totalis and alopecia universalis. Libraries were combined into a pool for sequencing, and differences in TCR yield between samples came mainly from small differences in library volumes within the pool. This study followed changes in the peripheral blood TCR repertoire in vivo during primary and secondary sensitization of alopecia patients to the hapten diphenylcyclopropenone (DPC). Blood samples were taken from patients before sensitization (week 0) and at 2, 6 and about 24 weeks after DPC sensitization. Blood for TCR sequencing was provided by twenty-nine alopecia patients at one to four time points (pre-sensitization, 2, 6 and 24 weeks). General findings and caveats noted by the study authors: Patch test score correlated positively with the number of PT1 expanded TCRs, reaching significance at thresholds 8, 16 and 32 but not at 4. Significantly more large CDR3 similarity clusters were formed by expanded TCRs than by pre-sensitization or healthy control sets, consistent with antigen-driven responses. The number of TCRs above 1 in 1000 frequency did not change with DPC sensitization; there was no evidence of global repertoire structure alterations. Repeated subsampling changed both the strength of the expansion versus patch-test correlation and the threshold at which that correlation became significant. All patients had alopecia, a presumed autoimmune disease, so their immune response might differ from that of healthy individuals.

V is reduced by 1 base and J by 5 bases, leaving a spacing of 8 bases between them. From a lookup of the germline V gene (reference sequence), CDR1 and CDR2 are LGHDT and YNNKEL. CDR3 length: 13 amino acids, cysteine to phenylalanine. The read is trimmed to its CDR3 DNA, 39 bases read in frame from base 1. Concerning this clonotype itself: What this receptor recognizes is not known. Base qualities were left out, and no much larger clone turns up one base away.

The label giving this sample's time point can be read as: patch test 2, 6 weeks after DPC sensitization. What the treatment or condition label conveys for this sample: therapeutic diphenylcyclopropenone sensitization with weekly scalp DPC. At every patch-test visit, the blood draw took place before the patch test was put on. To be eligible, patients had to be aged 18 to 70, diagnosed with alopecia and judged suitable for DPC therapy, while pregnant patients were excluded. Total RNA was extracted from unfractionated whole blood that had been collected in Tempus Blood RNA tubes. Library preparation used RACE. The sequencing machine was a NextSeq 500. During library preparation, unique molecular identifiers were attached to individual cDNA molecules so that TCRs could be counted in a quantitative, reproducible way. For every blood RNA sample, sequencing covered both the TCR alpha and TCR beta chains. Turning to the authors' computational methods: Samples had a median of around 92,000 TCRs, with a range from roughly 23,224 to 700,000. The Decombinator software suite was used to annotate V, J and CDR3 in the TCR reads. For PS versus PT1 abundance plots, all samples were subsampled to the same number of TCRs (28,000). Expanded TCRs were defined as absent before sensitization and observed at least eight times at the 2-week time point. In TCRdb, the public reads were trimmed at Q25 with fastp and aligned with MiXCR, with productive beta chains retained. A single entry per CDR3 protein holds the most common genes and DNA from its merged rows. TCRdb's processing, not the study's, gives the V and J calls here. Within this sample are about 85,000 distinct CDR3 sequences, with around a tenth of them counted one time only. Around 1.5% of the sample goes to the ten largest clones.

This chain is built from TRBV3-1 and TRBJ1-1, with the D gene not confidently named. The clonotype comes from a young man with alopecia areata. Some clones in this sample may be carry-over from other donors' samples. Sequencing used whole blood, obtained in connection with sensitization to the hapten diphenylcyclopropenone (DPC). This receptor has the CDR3 CASSQVEGTEAFF. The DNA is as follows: TGTGCCAGCAGCCAAGTTGAAGGAACTGAAGCTTTCTTT.